This entry describes one T cell receptor beta chain. What antigen it recognizes has not been identified. Base qualities are not recorded, but no much larger clone differs from it by a single base. CDR1 and CDR2, looked up from the germline V gene (reference sequence), are LGHDT and YNNKEL. V loses 10 bases, J loses 4 bases, and the germline ends lie 16 bases apart. From cysteine to phenylalanine, the CDR3 is 13 amino acids long. CDR3 DNA is the only sequence kept; it has 39 bases, read in frame from the first base. These data are taken from a study of blood T cell repertoires in COVID-19 (TCRdb year 2020). About the study as a whole: Samples from collaborators originated in the United States, Italy and Spain and spanned both the acute and convalescent phases of COVID-19. The samples were drawn from two sources: the first 160 participants of the ongoing ImmuneRACE study, and some 1,300 subjects contributed by 6 global collaborators. HLA class I and class II types, where available, came from metadata supplied by the sample provider rather than from assay-based typing. The repertoires were released in a freely available public database meant as a resource for research on the immune response to SARS-CoV-2. The sample metadata nearly always contained a de-identified subject ID, COVID-19 status, age in years and sex. The prospective study material was composed of cDNA or gDNA derived from T cells, B-cell-depleted T cells, or PBMCs. Subjects who had been exposed to COVID-19, were actively infected with it, or had recovered from it provided the deeply sampled blood TCRbeta repertoires that made up the dataset.

TCRbeta CDR3 regions were amplified from genomic DNA using the immunoSEQ Assay, a bias-controlled multiplex PCR. Per the authors' processing: Within the assay, amplification of reference gene primers was used to estimate how many nucleated cells each sample contained. To quantify the absolute abundance of each unique TCRbeta CDR3 rearrangement, sequence reads were collapsed and filtered. For each sample, productive Simpson clonality was calculated as the square root of Simpson's diversity index over productive rearrangements. The clones in this table, taken by TCRdb from immuneACCESS, are in-frame only. Not every clone is retained; where verified, under half of the shortfall comes from an unresolved V gene, and the cause of the rest is unknown. V and J calls and clone size are copied from that table; D and trimming were computed from the DNA. This sample has about 150,000 clones in its table, and 76% of those were observed once. The top ten clones comprise roughly 3.5% of the sample.

Collaborating institutions collected whole blood in K2EDTA tubes following their own protocols. For TCRbeta analysis, collaborator samples were shipped as frozen whole blood, as isolated PBMCs, or as DNA extracted from either sample type. Results the study describes overall, beyond this receptor: Clinical and demographic metadata were provided uncurated, with the amount varying by source and participant.

Sample: peripheral blood. This clonotype was sampled from a woman of 80 years or more with acute or convalescent COVID-19. This chain is built from TRBV3-1 (or the pseudogene TRBV3-2) and TRBJ1-1; the D gene is not confidently resolved. The CDR3 protein: CATAVLPGTEAFF. DNA sequence: TGTGCCACCGCCGTGCTCCCGGGCACTGAAGCTTTCTTT.